The next 18 T cell receptor beta chains were all read from a single sample in a study of human T cells and chemical hapten exposure. Time point in this sample: patch test 3, about 24 weeks after DPC sensitization. Sample treatment: therapeutic diphenylcyclopropenone sensitization with weekly scalp DPC. TCRdb re-called the RACE reads with MiXCR, one entry per CDR3 protein. The sample gives some 110,000 distinct CDR3 sequences, approximately 10% of which show up once; more than 2% is in the top ten. Sequenced material: whole blood, taken in connection with sensitization to the hapten diphenylcyclopropenone (DPC). The receptors here all came from a woman between 50 and 59 years old with alopecia areata. Some clones in this sample may be carry-over from other donors' samples.

This clonotype was detected only a few times. This chain connects TRBV5-1 to TRBJ2-3; D unresolved. The CDR3 is 15 amino acids. V shed 2 bases and J shed 2 bases, with 12 bases lying between them. The germline V gene encodes CDR1 SGHRS and CDR2 YFSETQ. The chain's CDR3 is CASSFDTPYTDTQYF. The CDR3 DNA reads as TGCGCCAGCAGCTTCGACACCCCCTACACAGATACGCAGTATTTT.

This clonotype was counted ten times or more. This chain connects TRBV27 to TRBJ2-7; D possibly corresponds to TRBD1 (6 bases). CDR1 and CDR2 (germline): MNHEY, SMNVEV (reference sequence). The V and J ends lost 4 bases and 5 bases respectively, with 12 bases between them. The CDR3 is 13 residues long. Here the CDR3 reads CASSSPDRNEQYF. The CDR3 DNA sequence: TGTGCCAGCAGTTCCCCGGACAGAAACGAGCAGTACTTC.

This clonotype was counted only a few times. This rearrangement joins TRBV12-3 or TRBV12-4 to TRBJ2-5; 7 bases agree with TRBD1. This CDR3 comprises 15 residues. V trimming: 6 bases; J trimming: 5 bases; junction bases outside the gene matches: 12. The CDR3 reads CASRDLDRAQETQYF. For the CDR3, the DNA is TGTGCCAGCAGGGACCTCGACAGGGCTCAGGAGACCCAGTACTTC.

The chain joins TRBV2 to TRBJ2-6, with a possible D match to TRBD1 (6 bases). The V and J ends lost 6 bases and 3 bases respectively, with 12 bases between them. The CDR3 spans 15 residues. CDR1 and CDR2 from the germline V gene are SNHLY and FYNNEI. CDR3 sequence: CASSPDRIGANVLTF. The CDR3 coding sequence is TGTGCCAGCAGCCCTGACAGGATTGGGGCCAACGTCCTGACTTTC. Full variable domain (rest looked up from reference TRBV2 and TRBJ2-6): EPEVTQTPSHQVTQMGQEVILRCVPISNHLYFYWYRQILGQKVEFLVSFYNNEISEKSEIFDDQFSVERPDGSNFTLKIRSTKLEDSAMYFCASSPDRIGANVLTFGAGSRLTVL.

This clonotype has only a few counts. This sequence joins TRBV3-1 and TRBJ2-5; no clear D gene. Germline V lookup: CDR1 LGHDT, CDR2 YNNKEL (reference sequence). V gave up 2 bases and J gave up 4 bases, with 5 bases separating them. The CDR3 totals 12 residues. The CDR3 region is CASSQMGETQYF. The CDR3 DNA sequence: TGTGCCAGCAGCCAAATGGGAGAGACCCAGTACTTC.

In this sample, this clonotype turned up many times. This chain uses TRBV12-3 or TRBV12-4 with TRBJ2-3, with D uncertain. The germline V and J ends were trimmed by 4 bases and 4 bases, with 3 bases remaining between them. The CDR3 runs to 11 residues. The CDR3, as DNA: TGTGCCAGCAGTTATTCAGATACGCAGTATTTT. Translated, it gives CASSYSDTQYF.

This clonotype was found many times. The V gene is TRBV20-1, the J gene TRBJ2-7; TRBD2 agrees at 11 bases. Looked up from germline, CDR1 is DFQATT and CDR2 is SNEGSKA (reference sequence). The CDR3 has 15 amino acids. With 6 bases clipped from V and 2 bases from J, the junction kept 9 bases outside the gene matches. This CDR3 reads CSATQPSGGTYEQYF. Here the CDR3 DNA reads TGCAGTGCCACTCAACCTAGCGGGGGGACCTACGAGCAGTACTTC.

This clonotype was counted at least ten times. The chain uses TRBV11-1 and TRBJ1-1; no clear D. CDR3 length: 14 amino acids. Trimming stripped 3 bases from V and 1 base from J, with 9 bases between. Per germline, CDR1 SGHAT and CDR2 FQDESV (reference sequence). The CDR3 reads CASSLGRANTEAFF. The CDR3 DNA follows: TGTGCCAGCAGCTTGGGCAGAGCGAACACTGAAGCTTTCTTT.

This clonotype was seen a few times. The chain joins TRBV29-1 to TRBJ2-1, with D perhaps matching TRBD1 (7 bases). V lost 6 bases and J 5 bases, leaving 11 bases between the germline ends. The CDR3 sequence is 12 residues long. Germline V gene sequence: CDR1 SQVTM, CDR2 ANQGSEA. This chain's CDR3 is CSVSRGDNEQFF. CDR3 DNA sequence: TGCAGCGTCTCCAGGGGGGACAATGAGCAGTTCTTC.

The chain recombines TRBV6-5 with TRBJ2-3; D not resolved. CDR1 is MNHEY, CDR2 SVGAGI, per germline. V lost 4 bases and J 2 bases, leaving 10 bases between the germline ends. The CDR3 has 14 amino acids. The CDR3 loop is CASSLQLFTDTQYF. Here the CDR3 DNA reads TGTGCCAGCAGTTTACAGTTGTTCACAGATACGCAGTATTTT.

This chain connects TRBV29-1 to TRBJ2-3, with D unclear. V lost 4 bases, J lost 3 bases, and 8 bases lay in between. The CDR3 is 12 residues long. Germline CDR1 reads SQVTM; CDR2 reads ANQGSEA. The CDR3 protein is CSVVKVTDTQYF. As DNA, the CDR3 is TGCAGCGTTGTGAAGGTTACAGATACGCAGTATTTT.

This clonotype was recorded at least ten times. The rearrangement uses TRBV20-1 and TRBJ2-1, with TRBD2 identical over 8 bases. The CDR3 spans 16 residues. With 6 bases clipped from V and 8 bases from J, the junction kept 18 bases outside the gene matches. CDR1 DFQATT and CDR2 SNEGSKA come from the germline V gene (reference sequence). In nucleotides, the CDR3 is TGCAGTGCCCCGCCGCTTGCTGGCGGGAGGCAGTATGAGCAGTTCTTC. Its protein is CSAPPLAGGRQYEQFF.

DNA for the CDR3: TGTGCCAGCAGTTCATCTAGCGGGGGGGCCGTGGAGACCCAGTACTTC. Its protein is CASSSSSGGAVETQYF. The chain employs TRBV6-5 and TRBJ2-5, with TRBD2 matching over 12 bases. Germline CDR1 reads MNHEY; CDR2 reads SVGAGI. Unmatched junction bases numbered 8, after V lost 4 bases and J lost 5 bases. The CDR3 totals 16 residues.

This clonotype was seen a handful of times. The chain employs TRBV9 and TRBJ1-3; D might be TRBD1 (5 bases). The CDR3 is made up of 15 amino acids. CDR1 is SGDLS, CDR2 YYNGEE, per germline. Trimming removed 7 bases at V and 4 bases at J, with 18 bases between. The CDR3, as DNA: TGTGCCAGCGAAAACAACGGGGGAACGGGAAACACCATATATTTT. As protein: CASENNGGTGNTIYF.

The table lists this clonotype with a few counts. This chain joins TRBV7-8 and TRBJ2-1; D is possibly TRBD1 or TRBD2 (6 bases each). Germline loops: CDR1 SGHVS, CDR2 FQNEAQ. The CDR3 totals 15 residues. V was cut by 8 bases and J by 4 bases, with 18 bases left in between. DNA for the CDR3: TGTGCCAGCTCTGGGGGCCATGGGGGGTACAATGAGCAGTTCTTC. Translation: CASSGGHGGYNEQFF.

This clonotype was picked up a small number of times. The J gene is TRBJ1-1, the V gene TRBV9, with D perhaps TRBD1 (5 bases). Germline-derived CDR1 and CDR2 are SGDLS and YYNGEE. The CDR3 loop spans 15 amino acids. The germline V and J ends were trimmed by 1 base and 1 base, with 11 bases remaining between them. For the CDR3, the DNA is TGTGCCAGCAGCGTAAGAGAGGGACCGAACACTGAAGCTTTCTTT. Protein product: CASSVREGPNTEAFF. Filled out from reference TRBV9 and TRBJ1-1, the complete variable domain reads DSGVTQTPKHLITATGQRVTLRCSPRSGDLSVYWYQQSLDQGLQFLIQYYNGEERAKGNILERFSAQQFPDLHSELNLSSLELGDSALYFCASSVREGPNTEAFFGQGTRLTVV.

This clonotype was seen more than once but under ten times. This sequence joins TRBV6-5 and TRBJ2-2; 12 positions agree with TRBD2. This CDR3 contains 16 residues. Germline V gene data show CDR1 as MNHEY and CDR2 as SVGAGI. The V and J ends lost 2 bases and 4 bases, in that order; junction bases with no gene match: 2. The CDR3 DNA follows: TGTGCCAGCAGTTACACTAGCGGGGGGCGCACCGGGGAGCTGTTTTTT. Protein sequence: CASSYTSGGRTGELFF.

This clonotype has ten or more counts. CDR3 sequence (DNA): TGTGCCAGCAGCTTGCAGGGCAGGGGAGATACGCAGTATTTT. Its protein product is CASSLQGRGDTQYF. The V call is TRBV7-2, the J call TRBJ2-3; D is possibly TRBD1 (6 bases). The CDR3 is 14 residues long. Germline CDR1 SGHTA, CDR2 FQGNSA. Between the trimmed V and J ends, which lost 3 bases and 5 bases, there was a span of 12 bases.